These 20 T cell receptor beta chains were sequenced from one sample in a study of graft-versus-host responses after intestinal transplantation (dated by TCRdb to about 2021). The receptor library was made with the immunoSEQ multiplex PCR assay. Imported from immuneACCESS, the table was reduced by TCRdb to in-frame sequences with V and J called. These copies leave out some clones; in studies compared against another copy, an unresolved V gene accounts for under half, and the cause of the remainder is not known. In all, the sample holds under 20,000 clones, and approximately 30% of those were seen once. The ten largest clones add up to around 3.8% of the sample. Sample time point, as interpreted from the label and publication: cells obtained before transplantation from donor or recipient. This specimen was alloreactive CD4+ T cells from a mixed lymphocyte reaction culture, taken before intestinal transplant. What the cell subset or site label conveys for this sample: CFSE-low proliferating T cells sorted from approximately 6-day pre-transplant mixed lymphocyte reaction (GvH or HvG direction). Every receptor here comes from a human patient who received an intestinal transplant.

The V call is TRBV2, the J call TRBJ2-3, with 11 bases aligning to TRBD2. CDR3 size: 15 residues. Per germline, CDR1 SNHLY and CDR2 FYNNEI. V was pared by 5 bases and J by 3 bases, with 4 bases of the junction left unmatched. CDR3: CASSQTSGATDTQYF. The CDR3 nucleotides are TGTGCCAGCAGTCAGACTAGCGGGGCTACAGATACGCAGTATTTT.

There are a few counts of this clone. The V and J genes are TRBV29-1 and TRBJ1-2; tentative D call: TRBD1 (6 bases). Germline CDR1 reads SQVTM; CDR2 reads ANQGSEA. The length of the CDR3 is 11 residues. Deletions cut 2 bases from V and 6 bases from J, with 7 bases between. CDR3 sequence: CSVEQGNGYTF. CDR3 bases: TGCAGCGTTGAACAGGGGAATGGCTACACCTTC.

This clone was found a few times. V is TRBV15 and J is TRBJ1-5, with a possible D match to TRBD1 (5 bases). The CDR3 is made up of 15 amino acids. CDR1 is LNHNV, CDR2 YYDKDF, per germline (reference sequence). V lost 0 bases and J 7 bases, leaving 13 bases between the germline ends. The CDR3 reads CATSRDLGWGQPQHF. CDR3 sequence (DNA): TGTGCCACCAGCAGAGATTTGGGTTGGGGGCAGCCCCAGCATTTT.

The V gene is TRBV6-5, the J gene TRBJ1-1, with 10 bases identical to TRBD1. The V segment lost 4 bases and the J segment 3 bases; nucleotides outside the gene matches: 5. From germline, CDR1 is MNHEY and CDR2 SVGAGI. The CDR3 is made up of 15 amino acids. The CDR3 DNA reads TGTGCCAGCAGTTCGTGGACAGGGGGGGACACTGAAGCTTTCTTT. This codes for CASSSWTGGDTEAFF.

J is TRBJ2-5 and V is TRBV21-1. TRBV21-1 is shown as a pseudogene. The CDR3 extends over 12 amino acids. CDR3 DNA: TGTGCCAGCAGCAAAGGGGGAGAGACCCAGTACTTC. It translates to CASSKGGETQYF.

The chain combines TRBV21-1 with TRBJ2-7. TRBV21-1 constitutes a pseudogene. This CDR3 contains 17 residues. The CDR3 here is CASRKGGKGGPSYEQYF. In DNA form, the CDR3 reads TGTGCCAGCAGGAAAGGTGGTAAGGGGGGCCCCTCCTACGAGCAGTACTTC.

This clone was counted a few times. V gene TRBV5-4 combines with J gene TRBJ2-3, with 8 bases fitting TRBD1. Germline assignment: CDR1 SGHNT and CDR2 YYREEE (reference sequence). The V segment lost 2 bases and the J segment 1 base; nucleotides outside the gene matches: 3. This CDR3 has 15 amino acids. The CDR3 sequence: CASSFPGQGTDTQYF. The CDR3 DNA is TGTGCCAGCAGCTTTCCGGGACAGGGCACAGATACGCAGTATTTT.

The V call is TRBV18, the J call TRBJ2-4; D not resolved. Germline CDR1 is KGHSH and CDR2 is LQKENI. Trimming stripped 1 base from V and 11 bases from J, with 12 bases between. This CDR3 is 13 amino acids long. This CDR3 reads CASSPRVSDVQYF. CDR3 DNA: TGTGCCAGCTCACCACGGGTTTCGGACGTTCAGTACTTC.

This clone came up a few times. The gene calls are TRBV6-1 and TRBJ1-5, with D uncertain. V was shortened by 3 bases and J by 1 base, with 7 bases between the two germline ends. Germline V gives CDR1 MNHNS, CDR2 SASEGT. This CDR3 has 14 amino acids. The CDR3 loop is CASSEIYSNQPQHF. DNA of the CDR3: TGTGCCAGCAGTGAGATTTACAGCAATCAGCCCCAGCATTTT.

This clone is labeled as medium-sized (0.01 to 0.1%). The CDR3: CASSHAGEGQPQHF. The CDR3 region has the DNA TGTGCCAGCAGCCACGCAGGGGAGGGCCAGCCCCAGCATTTT. The chain recombines TRBV7-2 with TRBJ1-5; D perhaps matches TRBD1 (6 bases). Trimming stripped 5 bases from V and 7 bases from J, with 15 bases between. Germline V gene sequence: CDR1 SGHTA, CDR2 FQGNSA. The CDR3 loop spans 14 amino acids.

This chain joins TRBV6-5 and TRBJ1-3; D is perhaps TRBD1 (5 bases). CDR1 MNHEY and CDR2 SVGAGI come from the germline V gene. V lost 5 bases and J 0 bases, leaving 11 bases between the germline ends. There are 15 residues in the CDR3. The CDR3 is CASSPTGSSGNTIYF. The CDR3 DNA is TGTGCCAGCAGTCCCACAGGCTCCTCTGGAAACACCATATATTTT.

In its sample, this clone was seen a few times. Distinct nucleotide sequences in the sample also encode this CDR3. The chain joins TRBV5-4 to TRBJ2-2, with D uncertain. Trimming pared 0 bases from V and 6 bases from J, leaving 6 bases between. Germline lookup yields CDR1 SGHNT and CDR2 YYREEE (reference sequence). The CDR3 is 13 amino acids. CDR3 coding DNA: TGTGCCAGCAGCTTGGCCCGGGCCGGGGAGCTGTTTTTT. Translated: CASSLARAGELFF.

This chain connects TRBV2 to TRBJ1-1; D is unresolved. Germline lookup yields CDR1 SNHLY and CDR2 FYNNEI. The CDR3 sequence is 12 residues long. Trimming stripped 10 bases from V and 5 bases from J, with 14 bases between. This chain's CDR3 is CATAGMGTEAFF. CDR3 bases: TGTGCCACCGCGGGTATGGGGACTGAAGCTTTCTTT. The whole variable domain, remainder taken from reference TRBV2 and TRBJ1-1, is EPEVTQTPSHQVTQMGQEVILRCVPISNHLYFYWYRQILGQKVEFLVSFYNNEISEKSEIFDDQFSVERPDGSNFTLKIRSTKLEDSAMYFCATAGMGTEAFFGQGTRLTVV.

The rearrangement links TRBV7-9 to TRBJ1-5, with D perhaps matching TRBD1 (5 bases). Germline V gives CDR1 SEHNR, CDR2 FQNEAQ (reference sequence). V was trimmed by 3 bases and J by 6 bases, leaving 27 bases between them. The CDR3 has 19 residues. CDR3 protein: CASSFGRITDLRASQPQHF. The CDR3, as DNA: TGTGCCAGCAGCTTCGGGAGGATAACCGATCTCAGGGCGTCTCAGCCCCAGCATTTT.

The V call is TRBV6-1, the J call TRBJ1-6; D not certain. Germline-derived CDR1 and CDR2 are MNHNS and SASEGT. V lost 3 bases to trimming and J lost 7 bases, with 7 bases between them. The CDR3 is 13 amino acids. The CDR3 sequence is CASSEDQNSPLHF. DNA for the CDR3: TGTGCCAGCAGTGAGGACCAAAATTCACCCCTCCACTTT.

With regard to this clone: The same CDR3 is also encoded by other DNA sequences in this sample. J is TRBJ2-2 and V is TRBV5-4; possible D gene TRBD1, 5 bases. V lost 0 bases and J lost 6, with 6 bases in between. Per germline, CDR1 SGHNT and CDR2 YYREEE (reference sequence). The CDR3 spans 13 residues. The CDR3 DNA reads as TGTGCCAGCAGCTTGGCCAGGGCCGGGGAGCTGTTTTTT. Protein: CASSLARAGELFF.

The V call is TRBV7-2, the J call TRBJ2-2; TRBD2 might be the D (5 bases). The CDR3 spans 16 residues. The ends were cut back, 3 bases at V and 5 bases at J, with 16 bases in the middle. Germline V gives CDR1 SGHTA, CDR2 FQGNSA. CDR3 nucleotides: TGTGCCAGCAGCTTGGTGTCTAGCCGCCTAACCGGGGAGCTGTTTTTT. It translates to CASSLVSSRLTGELFF. Looking up the rest from reference TRBV7-2 and TRBJ2-2 gives the full variable domain: GAGVSQSPSNKVTEKGKDVELRCDPISGHTALYWYRQSLGQGLEFLIYFQGNSAPDKSGLPSDRFSAERTGGSVSTLTIQRTQQEDSAVYLCASSLVSSRLTGELFFGEGSRLTVL.

The table lists this clone with a few counts. The V gene is TRBV5-1, the J gene TRBJ2-5; D is perhaps TRBD1 (5 bases). This CDR3 has 12 residues. The V and J ends lost 5 bases and 5 bases respectively, with 10 bases between them. Per germline, CDR1 SGHRS and CDR2 YFSETQ. CDR3 region: CASSQGTETQYF. CDR3 bases: TGCGCCAGCAGTCAGGGAACGGAGACCCAGTACTTC.

This clone came up a few times. This chain links TRBV7-3 with TRBJ2-1, with D unclear. CDR1 is SGHTA and CDR2 is FQGTGA in the germline V gene. V dropped 5 bases and J dropped 0 bases, with 11 bases sitting between them. The CDR3 length is 15 residues. CDR3 DNA sequence: TGTGCCAGCAGCCCCACACTGGGCTCCTACAATGAGCAGTTCTTC. Its translation is CASSPTLGSYNEQFF.

The genes are TRBV7-2 and TRBJ1-2; 11 bases agree with TRBD1. The J segment lost 8 bases and the V segment lost 5 bases, leaving 4 bases of the junction unmatched. The CDR3 is 13 amino acids. The V gene's germline CDR1 is SGHTA and CDR2 FQGNSA. The CDR3 DNA sequence: TGTGCCAGCAGCCCGGACAGGGGGCAAGGCTACACCTTC. This translates into CASSPDRGQGYTF.